Each of the 5 T cell receptor beta chains below was sequenced from the same sample in a study of blood T cell repertoires in COVID-19. Some clones are missing from TCRdb's copy, which holds only in-frame ones; the method was immunoSEQ multiplex PCR. The sample shows 55,000 to 80,000 clones, around 74% of them seen only once. Sequencing was performed on peripheral blood. The receptors stem from a woman of 80 years or more with acute or convalescent COVID-19.

The DNA for the CDR3 is TGTGCCAGCAGCAACCCAAGACGAACCGGGACAGGGTATGGCTACACCTTC. Translation: CASSNPRRTGTGYGYTF. The rearrangement links TRBV21-1 to TRBJ1-2; the table names TRBD1, a call not compared with the DNA. TRBV21-1 is described as a pseudogene. This CDR3 has 17 residues.

The genes are TRBV6-1 and TRBJ2-2; 7 bases map to TRBD1. V shed 1 base, J shed 1 base, and the junction held 0 bases outside the gene matches. Germline V gene sequence: CDR1 MNHNS, CDR2 SASEGT. The CDR3 has 15 amino acids. CDR3 loop: CASSEGDRNTGELFF. CDR3 DNA: TGTGCCAGCAGTGAAGGGGACAGGAACACCGGGGAGCTGTTTTTT.

This chain joins TRBV5-6 and TRBJ2-5; the match to TRBD2 covers 10 bases. V trimming: 4 bases; J trimming: 5 bases; junction bases outside the gene matches: 14. Germline CDR1 and CDR2: SGHDT and YYEEEE. This CDR3 is 17 amino acids long. Here the CDR3 DNA reads TGTGCCAGCAGCGCCCGGAGGGATAGCGGGAGGCTGGAGACCCAGTACTTC. Protein: CASSARRDSGRLETQYF.

The rearrangement uses TRBV4-2 and TRBJ1-4, with D unresolved. The length of the CDR3 is 16 residues. The V end lost 4 bases, the J end lost 7 bases, and 19 bases lay between the germline ends. Germline-derived CDR1 and CDR2 are LGHNA and YNFKEQ. The CDR3 DNA reads as TGTGCCAGCAGCCGCCAGGAGGCAGGCGCGTCTGAAAAACTGTTTTTT. It yields the protein CASSRQEAGASEKLFF.

The chain has TRBV3-1 (or the pseudogene TRBV3-2) and TRBJ1-5; D gene uncertain. The V end lost 0 bases, the J end lost 3 bases, and 3 bases lay between the germline ends. The CDR3 sequence is 13 residues long. Germline V lookup: CDR1 LGHDT, CDR2 YNNKEL (reference sequence). This CDR3 is CASSQDLNQPQHF. The CDR3 bases are TGTGCCAGCAGCCAAGATCTCAATCAGCCCCAGCATTTT.